These 8 T cell receptor beta chains were sequenced from one sample in a study of Graves' ophthalmopathy and Graves' hyperthyroidism. The study amplified TCR beta CDR3 regions using RNA transcripts. HTBI primers primed a first-round RT-PCR, and a second-round multiplex PCR followed. TCRdb itself ran the multiplex PCR reads through MiXCR, one entry per CDR3 protein. Of hundreds of thousands of distinct CDR3 sequences listed, around 21% are singletons. Input material: peripheral blood. All receptors derive from a woman younger than 30 with stable Graves' hyperthyroidism.

The table lists this clonotype with many counts. V and J are TRBV6-2 or TRBV6-3 and TRBJ2-7; D possibly corresponds to TRBD2 (6 bases). The CDR3 contains 14 residues. The V gene's germline CDR1 is MNHEY and CDR2 SVGEGT. V was cut by 7 bases and J by 3 bases, with 16 bases left in between. The CDR3 region is CASTNRDFNYEQYF. The CDR3 DNA sequence: TGTGCCAGCACCAATCGGGACTTCAACTACGAGCAGTACTTC.

This clonotype appeared many times. V and J are TRBV24-1 and TRBJ1-5; no definite D call. The CDR3 is 13 amino acids. V was shortened by 3 bases and J by 6 bases, with 8 bases between the two germline ends. The germline CDR1 and CDR2 sequences are KGHDR and SFDVKD. The CDR3 region is CATSDRAAQPQHF. The CDR3 region has the DNA TGTGCCACCAGTGATAGGGCTGCTCAGCCCCAGCATTTT.

This clonotype appeared many times. The chain links TRBV6-1 to TRBJ1-1; weak D call: TRBD1 (6 bases). Germline CDR1 and CDR2: MNHNS and SASEGT. This CDR3 has 16 amino acids. The germline V and J ends were trimmed by 7 bases and 4 bases, with 22 bases remaining between them. The CDR3 nucleotides read TGTGCCAGCACCTGGACAGCCATCCCGGGGAGCACTGAAGCTTTCTTT. Its translation: CASTWTAIPGSTEAFF.

This clonotype occurred a few times. The chain has TRBV7-2 and TRBJ2-7; D may be TRBD1 (6 bases). Germline V lookup: CDR1 SGHTA, CDR2 FQGNSA. CDR3 length: 16 amino acids. With 0 bases removed from V and 3 bases from J, the gap between germline ends came to 15 bases. CDR3 region: CASSLAGADPIYEQYF. CDR3 coding DNA: TGTGCCAGCAGCTTAGCGGGGGCAGATCCTATCTACGAGCAGTACTTC.

The gene calls are TRBV25-1 and TRBJ1-2, with D unresolved. The V gene lost 3 bases and the J gene lost 4 bases, with 9 bases spanning the gap. The CDR3 contains 13 residues. Germline loops: CDR1 MGHDK, CDR2 SYGVNS. CDR3 nucleotide sequence: TGTGCCAGCAGTGACGGGAGTGTCTATGGCTACACCTTC. Translated: CASSDGSVYGYTF.

This clonotype was seen at least ten times. The chain has TRBV7-2 and TRBJ2-7; D is ambiguous. In germline, CDR1 is SGHTA, CDR2 FQGNSA. CDR3 length: 13 amino acids. Between the trimmed V and J ends, which lost 1 base and 6 bases, there was a span of 10 bases. CDR3 sequence (DNA): TGTGCCAGCAGCTTAGGCTCGGGCGGCGAGCAGTACTTC. This translates into CASSLGSGGEQYF.

This clonotype appeared many times. This rearrangement joins TRBV2 to TRBJ1-1; tentatively, D is TRBD1 (5 bases). CDR3 length: 16 amino acids. The ends were cut back, 11 bases at V and 0 bases at J, with 22 bases in the middle. Germline V gives CDR1 SNHLY, CDR2 FYNNEI. The CDR3 DNA sequence: TGTGCCGAATGGGGCAGGCGACCCAAATTGAACACTGAAGCTTTCTTT. Translating gives CAEWGRRPKLNTEAFF.

This clonotype was counted ten times or more. The CDR3 sequence is CASSLRLGNTGELFF. The CDR3 DNA sequence: TGTGCCAGCAGTTTAAGACTAGGGAACACCGGGGAGCTGTTTTTT. The rearrangement links TRBV12-3 or TRBV12-4 to TRBJ2-2; weak D call: TRBD2 (6 bases). V was cut by 2 bases and J by 1 base, with 8 bases left in between. This CDR3 is built from 15 residues.